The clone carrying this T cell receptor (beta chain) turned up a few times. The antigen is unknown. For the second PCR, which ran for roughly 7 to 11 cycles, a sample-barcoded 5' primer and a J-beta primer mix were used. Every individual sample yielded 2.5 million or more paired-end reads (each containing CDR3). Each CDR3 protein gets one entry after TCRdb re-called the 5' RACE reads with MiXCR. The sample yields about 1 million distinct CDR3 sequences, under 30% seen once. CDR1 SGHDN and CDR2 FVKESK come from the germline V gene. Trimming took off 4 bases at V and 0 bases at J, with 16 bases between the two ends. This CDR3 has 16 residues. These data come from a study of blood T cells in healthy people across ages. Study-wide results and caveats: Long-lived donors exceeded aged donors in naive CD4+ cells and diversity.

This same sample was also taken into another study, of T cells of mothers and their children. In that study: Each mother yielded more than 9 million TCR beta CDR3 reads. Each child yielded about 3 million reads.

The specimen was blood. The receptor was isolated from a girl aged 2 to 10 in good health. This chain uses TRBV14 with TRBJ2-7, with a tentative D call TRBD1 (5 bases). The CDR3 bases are TGTGCCAGCAGCCCACCAGGGTCCTTTAGCTCCTACGAGCAGTACTTC. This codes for CASSPPGSFSSYEQYF. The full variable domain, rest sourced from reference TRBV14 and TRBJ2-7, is EAGVTQFPSHSVIEKGQTVTLRCDPISGHDNLYWYRRVMGKEIKFLLHFVKESKQDESGMPNNRFLAERTGGTYSTLKVQPAELEDSGVYFCASSPPGSFSSYEQYFGPGTRLTVT.